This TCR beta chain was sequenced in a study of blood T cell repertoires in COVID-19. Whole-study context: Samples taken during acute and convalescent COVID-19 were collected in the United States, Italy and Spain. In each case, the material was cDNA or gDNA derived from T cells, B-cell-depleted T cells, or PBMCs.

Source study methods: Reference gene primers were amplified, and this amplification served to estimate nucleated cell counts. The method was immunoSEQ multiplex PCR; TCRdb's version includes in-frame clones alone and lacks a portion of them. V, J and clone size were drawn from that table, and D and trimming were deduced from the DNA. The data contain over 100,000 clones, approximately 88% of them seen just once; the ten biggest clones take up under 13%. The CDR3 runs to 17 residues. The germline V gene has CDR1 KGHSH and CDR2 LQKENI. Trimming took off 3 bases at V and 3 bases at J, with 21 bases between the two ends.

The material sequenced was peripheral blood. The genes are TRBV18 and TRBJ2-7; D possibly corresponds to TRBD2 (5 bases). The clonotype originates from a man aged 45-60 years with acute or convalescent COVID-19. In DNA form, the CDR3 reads TGTGCCAGCTCACCGAGGGCCTCCCTCTTTGGGAACTACGAGCAGTACTTC. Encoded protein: CASSPRASLFGNYEQYF.